A selection of T cell receptor beta chains follows, all from one sample in a study of Graves' ophthalmopathy and Graves' hyperthyroidism. TCRdb fed the multiplex PCR reads into MiXCR, producing one record per CDR3 protein. This table holds about 620,000 distinct CDR3 sequences, about a fifth found once. The sequenced sample consisted of peripheral blood. These receptors came from a woman in her late teens or twenties with stable Graves' hyperthyroidism. Some clones in this sample may be carry-over from other donors' samples. Both conserved end residues are part of each CDR3. D genes are given only for firm matches. The size field is filled for only some rows; it gives once, few, many or a size class.

j_call: TRBJ1-1
clone_size: many
d_call: -
v_call: TRBV29-1
cdr3_nt: TGCAGCGTTGAAGACAGGAACACTGAAGCTTTCTTT
cdr3_aa: CSVEDRNTEAFF

j_call: TRBJ2-7
clone_size: many
d_call: -
v_call: TRBV5-1
cdr3_nt: TGCGCCAGCAGCTTGCCAAACACCCCCTACGAGCAGTACTTC
cdr3_aa: CASSLPNTPYEQYF

j_call: TRBJ2-4
clone_size: many
d_call: TRBD1
v_call: TRBV5-1
cdr3_nt: TGCGCCAGCAGCTGGGGGACAGGGCCCAAAAACATTAAGTACTTC
cdr3_aa: CASSWGTGPKNIKYF

j_call: TRBJ2-3
clone_size: many
d_call: -
v_call: TRBV7-2
cdr3_nt: TGTGCCAGCAGCTTAGCCGGACACGAGGGGGATACGCAGTATTTT
cdr3_aa: CASSLAGHEGDTQYF

j_call: TRBJ2-6
clone_size: -
d_call: -
v_call: TRBV5-1
cdr3_nt: TGCGCCAGCAGCCTAACTAACAACGTCCTGACTTTC
cdr3_aa: CASSLTNNVLTF

j_call: TRBJ2-2
clone_size: many
d_call: -
v_call: TRBV6-4
cdr3_nt: TGTGCCAGCATCTATCCCCCCGTTGGCAGCCAACCGAAGACCGGGGAGCTGTTTTTT
cdr3_aa: CASIYPPVGSQPKTGELFF

j_call: TRBJ2-7
clone_size: -
d_call: -
v_call: TRBV12-3/TRBV12-4
cdr3_nt: TGTGCCAGCAGCCCCAATCCGGGTAAGGTGAACGAGCAGTACTTC
cdr3_aa: CASSPNPGKVNEQYF

j_call: TRBJ1-2
clone_size: many
d_call: -
v_call: TRBV20-1
cdr3_nt: TGCAGTGCGAGGGACTTAGCTAACTATGGCTACACCTTC
cdr3_aa: CSARDLANYGYTF

j_call: TRBJ2-2
clone_size: -
d_call: -
v_call: TRBV12-3/TRBV12-4
cdr3_nt: TGTGCCAGCAGCCCTGGGGGACAGAACACCGGGGAGCTGTTTTTT
cdr3_aa: CASSPGGQNTGELFF

j_call: TRBJ1-2
clone_size: many
d_call: -
v_call: TRBV20-1
cdr3_nt: TGCAGTGCAACCCCCCCGGTGGATGGCTACACCTTC
cdr3_aa: CSATPPVDGYTF

j_call: TRBJ1-1
clone_size: many
d_call: -
v_call: TRBV18
cdr3_nt: TGTGCCAGCTCCCCCGACACTGAAGCTTTCTTT
cdr3_aa: CASSPDTEAFF

j_call: TRBJ1-2
clone_size: few
d_call: TRBD1
v_call: TRBV6-4
cdr3_nt: TGTGCCAGCAGTGACAACCGAGGGGGCCCTGGCTACACCTTC
cdr3_aa: CASSDNRGGPGYTF

j_call: TRBJ1-2
clone_size: many
d_call: -
v_call: TRBV5-1
cdr3_nt: TGCGCCAGCAGCCAAGGGGGAGATGGCTACACCTTC
cdr3_aa: CASSQGGDGYTF

j_call: TRBJ2-5
clone_size: many
d_call: TRBD2
v_call: TRBV6-1
cdr3_nt: TGTGCCAGCAGTGCCGGGGGGGGTCCTACCCAGTACTTC
cdr3_aa: CASSAGGGPTQYF

j_call: TRBJ2-7
clone_size: many
d_call: TRBD2
v_call: TRBV19
cdr3_nt: TGTGCCAGTAGTATAGTTGCGTCCCAGGGAGGGGAGCAGTACTTC
cdr3_aa: CASSIVASQGGEQYF

j_call: TRBJ1-1
clone_size: many
d_call: -
v_call: TRBV2
cdr3_nt: TGTGCCAGCGTATCAACAGCGGAAGCTTTCTTT
cdr3_aa: CASVSTAEAFF

j_call: TRBJ1-1
clone_size: many
d_call: TRBD1
v_call: TRBV9
cdr3_nt: TGTGCCAGCAGCGGACACCGGGACAGGGGATTAGACACTGAAGCTTTCTTT
cdr3_aa: CASSGHRDRGLDTEAFF

j_call: TRBJ2-6
clone_size: many
d_call: TRBD2
v_call: TRBV6-4
cdr3_nt: TGTGCCAGCACTGCACTAGCGGGGCGCTTTGGGGCCAACGTCCTGACTTTC
cdr3_aa: CASTALAGRFGANVLTF

j_call: TRBJ2-7
clone_size: -
d_call: TRBD2
v_call: TRBV7-9
cdr3_nt: TGTGCCAGCAGACCGGGACTAGGAAAAAGCTACGAGCAGTACTTC
cdr3_aa: CASRPGLGKSYEQYF

j_call: TRBJ2-7
clone_size: -
d_call: -
v_call: TRBV12-3/TRBV12-4
cdr3_nt: TGTGCCAGCAGTCTTCCCTCGGCACCGACCTACGAGCAGTACTTC
cdr3_aa: CASSLPSAPTYEQYF

j_call: TRBJ2-6
clone_size: many
d_call: -
v_call: TRBV6-5
cdr3_nt: TGTGCCAGCAGTTACTCCCCTCTCTCTGGGGCCAACGTCCTGACTTTC
cdr3_aa: CASSYSPLSGANVLTF

j_call: TRBJ2-7
clone_size: few
d_call: TRBD2
v_call: TRBV27
cdr3_nt: TGTGCCAGCAGTTTATCGGCTAGCGGTAAGGCCTACGAGCAGTACTTC
cdr3_aa: CASSLSASGKAYEQYF

j_call: TRBJ1-6
clone_size: few
d_call: TRBD1
v_call: TRBV6-1
cdr3_nt: TGTGCCAGCAAAGGGGGACAGGAAAATTCACCCCTCCACTTT
cdr3_aa: CASKGGQENSPLHF

j_call: TRBJ1-6
clone_size: few
d_call: -
v_call: TRBV6-1
cdr3_nt: TGTGCCAGCGGGACGGCCTCCTATAATTCACCCCTCCACTTT
cdr3_aa: CASGTASYNSPLHF

j_call: TRBJ1-2
clone_size: many
d_call: -
v_call: TRBV7-9
cdr3_nt: TGTGCCAGCAGCTTAGCGACGGGATCGGAGCATGGCTACACCTTC
cdr3_aa: CASSLATGSEHGYTF

j_call: TRBJ1-1
clone_size: -
d_call: TRBD1
v_call: TRBV6-1
cdr3_nt: TGTGCCGGCAGTGAAGCGGCGGACAGGCGCACTGAAGCTTTCTTT
cdr3_aa: CAGSEAADRRTEAFF

j_call: TRBJ1-1
clone_size: once
d_call: -
v_call: TRBV12-3/TRBV12-4
cdr3_nt: TGTGCCAGCAGCCCAGGGAAGGGCGAGTTTAGAACTGAAGCTTTCTTT
cdr3_aa: CASSPGKGEFRTEAFF

j_call: TRBJ2-5
clone_size: few
d_call: TRBD2
v_call: TRBV7-2
cdr3_nt: TGTGCCAGCAGCTTAGTACTAGCGGGTATCCAAGAGACCCAGTACTTC
cdr3_aa: CASSLVLAGIQETQYF

j_call: TRBJ1-5
clone_size: few
d_call: -
v_call: TRBV10-3
cdr3_nt: TGTGCCATCAGTGAAGTTGGGGCAAATCAGCCCCAGCATTTT
cdr3_aa: CAISEVGANQPQHF

j_call: TRBJ1-5
clone_size: many
d_call: -
v_call: TRBV7-2
cdr3_nt: TGTGCCAGCAGCCCGAACAGGGACCATCAGCCCCAGCATTTT
cdr3_aa: CASSPNRDHQPQHF

j_call: TRBJ2-7
clone_size: few
d_call: -
v_call: TRBV4-1
cdr3_nt: TGCGCCAGCAGCCAGGGCGGGACAGCCCTCTACGAGCAGTACTTC
cdr3_aa: CASSQGGTALYEQYF

j_call: TRBJ1-2
clone_size: few
d_call: -
v_call: TRBV18
cdr3_nt: TGTGCCAGCTCCCCAGGACACCACTATGGCTACACCTTC
cdr3_aa: CASSPGHHYGYTF

j_call: TRBJ1-1
clone_size: many
d_call: -
v_call: TRBV7-9
cdr3_nt: TGTGCCAGCAGCTTAGGAGATTACCGGAACACTGAAGCTTTCTTT
cdr3_aa: CASSLGDYRNTEAFF

j_call: TRBJ1-1
clone_size: many
d_call: -
v_call: TRBV2
cdr3_nt: TGTGCCCACAGAGGGGCAGACAGAACACGGGAAGCTTTCTTT
cdr3_aa: CAHRGADRTREAFF

j_call: TRBJ1-5
clone_size: few
d_call: -
v_call: TRBV28
cdr3_nt: TGTGCCAGCAGATCCCTAACAGGAATCAATCAGCCCCAGCATTTT
cdr3_aa: CASRSLTGINQPQHF

j_call: TRBJ2-7
clone_size: many
d_call: -
v_call: TRBV2
cdr3_nt: TGTGCCAGCAGTGAGGGCAGGGCCCTTTACGAGCAGTACTTC
cdr3_aa: CASSEGRALYEQYF

j_call: TRBJ1-1
clone_size: -
d_call: -
v_call: TRBV5-1
cdr3_nt: TGCGCCAGCAGCTACCTCCGAACGGAGGGGACGTTGAACACTGAAGCTTTCTTT
cdr3_aa: CASSYLRTEGTLNTEAFF

j_call: TRBJ1-1
clone_size: many
d_call: -
v_call: TRBV2
cdr3_nt: TGTGCCAGCAGCGGGGGACGGCCTGAAGCTTTCTTT
cdr3_aa: CASSGGRPEAFF

j_call: TRBJ2-5
clone_size: -
d_call: -
v_call: TRBV6-1
cdr3_nt: TGTGCCAGCAGTGAATCTCGAGGGTACCAAGAGACCCAGTACTTC
cdr3_aa: CASSESRGYQETQYF

j_call: TRBJ1-2
clone_size: -
d_call: TRBD1
v_call: TRBV5-1
cdr3_nt: TGCGCCAGCAGCACCGGACAGGCGGACTATGGCTACACCTTC
cdr3_aa: CASSTGQADYGYTF

j_call: TRBJ1-3
clone_size: few
d_call: -
v_call: TRBV6-2/TRBV6-3
cdr3_nt: TGTGCCAGCAGATACACCTCTGGAAACACCATATATTTT
cdr3_aa: CASRYTSGNTIYF

j_call: TRBJ1-2
clone_size: -
d_call: -
v_call: TRBV9
cdr3_nt: TGTGCCAGCAGCCCGCGACAGGCGGCTAACTATGGCTACACCTTC
cdr3_aa: CASSPRQAANYGYTF